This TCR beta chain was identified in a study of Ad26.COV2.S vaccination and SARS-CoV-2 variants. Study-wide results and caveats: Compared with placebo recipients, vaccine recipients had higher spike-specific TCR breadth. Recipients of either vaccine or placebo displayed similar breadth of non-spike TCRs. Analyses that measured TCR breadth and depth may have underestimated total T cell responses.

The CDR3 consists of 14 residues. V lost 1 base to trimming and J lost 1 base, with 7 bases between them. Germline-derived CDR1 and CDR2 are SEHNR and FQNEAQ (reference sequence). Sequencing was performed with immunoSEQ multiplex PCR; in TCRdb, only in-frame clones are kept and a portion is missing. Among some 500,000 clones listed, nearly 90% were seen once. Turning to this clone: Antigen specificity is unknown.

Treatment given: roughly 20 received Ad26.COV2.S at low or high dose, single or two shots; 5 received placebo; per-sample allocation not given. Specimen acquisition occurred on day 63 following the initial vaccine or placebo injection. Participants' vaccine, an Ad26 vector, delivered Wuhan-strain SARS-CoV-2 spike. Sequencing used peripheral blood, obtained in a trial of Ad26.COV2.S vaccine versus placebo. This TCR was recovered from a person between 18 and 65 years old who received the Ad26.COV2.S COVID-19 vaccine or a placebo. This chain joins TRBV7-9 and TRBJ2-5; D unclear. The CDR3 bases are TGTGCCAGCAGCTTAGTAACAGTCCAAGAGACCCAGTACTTC. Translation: CASSLVTVQETQYF.